This TCR beta chain is drawn from a study of blood T cell repertoires in COVID-19. CDR3 length equals 19 residues. V lost 0 bases and J lost 2, with 18 bases in between. The germline gives CDR1 SGDLS, CDR2 YYNGEE. TCRdb keeps only in-frame clones here, not all; method: immunoSEQ multiplex PCR. The repertoire includes approximately 310,000 clones, 89% of them detected once, and roughly 5.2% sits in the top ten. Recovered status applied to Cohort 3 donors who had two consecutive negative PCRs. It also applied to those with clearance or with symptom resolution. V is TRBV9 and J is TRBJ2-6; tentative D call: TRBD1 (6 bases). This clonotype was sampled from a man between 60 and 70 years old who had recovered from COVID-19. Input material: PBMCs or T cells enriched from blood (not recorded which). The CDR3 DNA sequence: TGTGCCAGCAGCGTAGGGCAGGGGAGAAGATCGGCTGGGGCCAACGTCCTGACTTTC. Encoded protein: CASSVGQGRRSAGANVLTF.